This passage covers 32 T cell receptor beta chains from one sample sequenced in a study of blood T cell repertoires in COVID-19. Assay: immunoSEQ multiplex PCR; the TCRdb copy retains only in-frame clones and omits some. The sample contains hundreds of thousands of clones, 85% to 90% of which appear only once. The source material was peripheral blood. These receptors were obtained from a woman between 45 and 65 years old with COVID-19, enrolled during active disease.

This rearrangement joins TRBV13 to TRBJ1-2; 10 bases map to TRBD1. Germline lookup yields CDR1 PRHDT and CDR2 FYEKMQ (reference sequence). The CDR3 totals 16 residues. V was pared by 5 bases and J by 2 bases, with 8 bases of the junction left unmatched. The CDR3 region has the DNA TGTGCCAGCAGCCTGGGACAGGGGCAGCTAAACTATGGCTACACCTTC. Its protein is CASSLGQGQLNYGYTF.

The chain recombines TRBV28 with TRBJ2-5, with TRBD2 identical over 15 bases. V lost 6 bases to trimming and J lost 1 base; unmatched junction nucleotides: 6. The germline gives CDR1 MDHEN, CDR2 SYDVKM. This CDR3 has 17 residues. DNA of the CDR3: TGTGCCAGCAGCCACGGGGGACTAGCGGGGGGCCAAGAGACCCAGTACTTC. Its translation is CASSHGGLAGGQETQYF. Filled out from reference TRBV28 and TRBJ2-5, the complete variable domain reads DVKVTQSSRYLVKRTGEKVFLECVQDMDHENMFWYRQDPGLGLRLIYFSYDVKMKEKGDIPEGYSVSREKKERFSLILESASTNQTSMYLCASSHGGLAGGQETQYFGPGTRLLVL.

The chain combines TRBV2 with TRBJ2-3; TRBD2 matches 7 bases. This CDR3 comprises 15 residues. Germline loops: CDR1 SNHLY, CDR2 FYNNEI. Unmatched junction bases numbered 8, after V lost 3 bases and J lost 5 bases. CDR3 amino acids: CASSEVGGGRDTQYF. CDR3 DNA: TGTGCCAGCAGTGAGGTGGGGGGGGGAAGAGATACGCAGTATTTT.

The chain combines TRBV6-5 with TRBJ2-2; no clear D. The CDR3 sequence is 12 residues long. The V end was cut by 6 bases, the J end by 9 bases, with 11 bases between. Germline V gene lookup returns CDR1 MNHEY and CDR2 SVGAGI. The CDR3 bases are TGTGCCAGCAGCTCGGGTGGCAGGGAGCTGTTTTTT. Translation gives CASSSGGRELFF.

This clone was detected once. The rearrangement links TRBV5-1 to TRBJ2-7, with D unclear. The ends were cut back, 4 bases at V and 6 bases at J, with 11 bases in the middle. The CDR3 is made up of 12 amino acids. Germline V gives CDR1 SGHRS, CDR2 YFSETQ. The CDR3 sequence: CASSPPSSEQYF. The CDR3 DNA sequence: TGCGCCAGCAGCCCTCCCTCTTCCGAGCAGTACTTC.

This chain uses TRBV28 with TRBJ2-4, with 7 positions matching TRBD1. The CDR3 runs to 13 residues. V shed 5 bases and J 13 bases; nucleotides not matched to a gene: 11. Germline V gene lookup returns CDR1 MDHEN and CDR2 SYDVKM. The CDR3 DNA follows: TGTGCCAGCAGTACAGTCGCGACAGGGCAACAGTACTTC. It specifies CASSTVATGQQYF.

The rearrangement uses TRBV5-4 and TRBJ2-7; D unresolved. Per germline, CDR1 SGHNT and CDR2 YYREEE (reference sequence). The CDR3 is 13 residues long. Trimming stripped 0 bases from V and 3 bases from J, with 7 bases between. The CDR3 nucleotides are TGTGCCAGCAGCTTGGGTTCAAACTACGAGCAGTACTTC. This codes for CASSLGSNYEQYF.

This sequence joins TRBV5-1 and TRBJ2-7; 7 positions match TRBD2. This CDR3 is 15 amino acids long. The germline CDR1 and CDR2 sequences are SGHRS and YFSETQ. J lost 2 bases, V lost 4 bases, and 9 bases had no gene match. The CDR3 protein is CASSADLAAAYEQYF. The CDR3 DNA reads as TGCGCCAGCAGCGCAGACCTAGCGGCTGCCTACGAGCAGTACTTC.

The chain combines TRBV6-5 with TRBJ2-5; 9 nucleotides align to TRBD2. CDR3 length equals 16 residues. With 0 bases clipped from V and 5 bases from J, the junction kept 7 bases outside the gene matches. The germline V gene encodes CDR1 MNHEY and CDR2 SVGAGI. CDR3 DNA: TGTGCCAGCAGTTACTCGAATGCGGGGGGGAGGGAGACCCAGTACTTC. It is translated as CASSYSNAGGRETQYF.

This rearrangement joins TRBV19 to TRBJ1-2, with a weak D call TRBD1 (5 bases). The length of the CDR3 is 12 residues. V lost 7 bases, J lost 8 bases, and 14 bases lay in between. Germline assignment: CDR1 LNHDA and CDR2 SQIVND (reference sequence). The CDR3 reads CASTLGGGGYTF. The CDR3 nucleotides read TGTGCCAGTACCCTCGGGGGTGGCGGCTACACCTTC.

This clone was counted between two and nine times. This sample also contains other DNA sequences that code for the same CDR3. The genes are TRBV25-1 and TRBJ2-3; tentative D call: TRBD2 (6 bases). Trimming took 0 bases from V and 7 from J, leaving 8 bases between them. The germline V gene encodes CDR1 MGHDK and CDR2 SYGVNS. The CDR3 runs 13 residues. CDR3 sequence: CASSEYGGYTQYF. DNA for the CDR3: TGTGCCAGCAGTGAATACGGGGGATATACGCAGTATTTT.

The rearrangement joins TRBV19 to TRBJ2-5; 8 nucleotides agree with TRBD1. This CDR3 is 13 amino acids long. The J segment lost 5 bases and the V segment lost 6 bases, leaving 5 bases of the junction unmatched. Germline V gene data show CDR1 as LNHDA and CDR2 as SQIVND (reference sequence). CDR3 amino acids: CASSPTGVETQYF. The CDR3 nucleotides read TGTGCCAGTAGCCCGACAGGGGTCGAGACCCAGTACTTC.

This clone is a singleton in its sample. The V gene is TRBV13, the J gene TRBJ1-2; D is undetermined. Trimming took 1 base from V and 4 from J, leaving 16 bases between them. The CDR3 is 16 residues long. Germline values: CDR1 PRHDT, CDR2 FYEKMQ (reference sequence). The CDR3 protein is CASSLAHGLIVYGYTF. The DNA for the CDR3 is TGTGCCAGCAGCTTAGCCCACGGACTTATTGTCTATGGCTACACCTTC.

This chain connects TRBV5-3 to TRBJ1-2; D unclear. TRBV5-3 is an ORF for which the function is uncertain. The V end lost 2 bases, the J end lost 5 bases, and 16 bases lay between the germline ends. CDR3 length: 15 amino acids. CDR3 sequence: CARSFSRGRGYGYTF. The CDR3 region has the DNA TGTGCCAGAAGCTTTTCCCGTGGCCGGGGATATGGCTACACCTTC.

The genes are TRBV12-3 or TRBV12-4 and TRBJ1-2; a weak D match, TRBD1 (5 bases). Trimming left V 3 bases short and J 3 bases short, with 8 bases between. CDR3 length: 13 amino acids. The CDR3 coding sequence is TGTGCCAGCAGTTTGGGGCACTACTATGGCTACACCTTC. Translated: CASSLGHYYGYTF.

V is TRBV10-1 and J is TRBJ2-3; possibly TRBD2 for D (5 bases). Germline CDR1 and CDR2: WNHNN and SYGVQD (reference sequence). V lost 4 bases to trimming and J lost 2 bases, with 13 bases between them. The CDR3 covers 15 residues. The CDR3 region has the DNA TGCGCCAGCAGTGGAGGGTTCGGATACACAGATACGCAGTATTTT. This codes for CASSGGFGYTDTQYF.

The chain employs TRBV5-4 and TRBJ1-2; D unclear. CDR1 and CDR2 (germline): SGHNT, YYREEE (reference sequence). The CDR3 sequence is 14 residues long. Trimming cost V 0 bases and J 8 bases, with 14 bases left between them. The CDR3 coding sequence is TGTGCCAGCAGCTTGGCACGGGAAGTGGGGGGCTACACCTTC. The encoded protein is CASSLAREVGGYTF.

This clone occurred once. V and J are TRBV27 and TRBJ2-3; D is possibly TRBD2 (6 bases). V was pared by 3 bases and J by 0 bases, with 10 bases between. Germline assignment: CDR1 MNHEY and CDR2 SMNVEV (reference sequence). The CDR3 runs to 15 residues. For the CDR3, the DNA is TGTGCCAGCAGTTTTAGCGGCTCGAGCACAGATACGCAGTATTTT. Protein product: CASSFSGSSTDTQYF.

The chain recombines TRBV6-5 with TRBJ1-1; 7 nucleotides agree with TRBD1. V shed 6 bases and J 5 bases; nucleotides not matched to a gene: 3. CDR3 length: 12 residues. Looked up from germline, CDR1 is MNHEY and CDR2 is SVGAGI. Written as DNA, the CDR3 is TGTGCCAGCAGATTGGGACAGACTGAAGCTTTCTTT. Translated: CASRLGQTEAFF.

This sequence joins TRBV28 and TRBJ1-4, with D tentatively TRBD1 (5 bases). V gave up 2 bases and J gave up 6 bases, with 13 bases separating them. CDR1 and CDR2 from the germline V gene are MDHEN and SYDVKM. This CDR3 is built from 15 residues. The CDR3 DNA sequence: TGTGCCAGCAGTTTAAGCACCTCGGGGGATGAAAAACTGTTTTTT. Its translation is CASSLSTSGDEKLFF.

This clone was counted once. The genes are TRBV11-3 and TRBJ2-4, with D perhaps matching TRBD1 (5 bases). Trimming took off 3 bases at V and 1 base at J, with 13 bases between the two ends. In germline, CDR1 is SGHNT, CDR2 YENEEA. CDR3 length: 16 amino acids. The DNA for the CDR3 is TGTGCCAGCAGCTTGGGGCTCCGGGTGGCCAAAAACATTCAGTACTTC. The encoded protein is CASSLGLRVAKNIQYF.

The chain carries TRBV5-8 and TRBJ1-2; 7 bases line up with TRBD1. The CDR3 is 12 amino acids. After removal of 4 bases from V and 5 bases from J, the junction contained 2 bases not matched to a gene. Germline CDR1 SGHTS, CDR2 YDEGEE. CDR3 DNA sequence: TGTGCCAGCAGCAGGGACAGTTATGGCTACACCTTC. Translation: CASSRDSYGYTF.

The V and J genes are TRBV2 and TRBJ2-7; TRBD2 matches at 7 bases. Germline V gene lookup returns CDR1 SNHLY and CDR2 FYNNEI. Trimming removed 8 bases from V and 3 bases from J; junction bases left unmatched: 10. The CDR3 has 14 residues. The CDR3, as DNA: TGTGCCAGCGGGGGGTGGCTAGCGGACTACGAGCAGTACTTC. It encodes CASGGWLADYEQYF. Variable domain in full (rest from reference TRBV2 and TRBJ2-7): EPEVTQTPSHQVTQMGQEVILRCVPISNHLYFYWYRQILGQKVEFLVSFYNNEISEKSEIFDDQFSVERPDGSNFTLKIRSTKLEDSAMYFCASGGWLADYEQYFGPGTRLTVT.

This rearrangement joins TRBV21-1 to TRBJ2-7; the table names TRBD2, a call not compared with the DNA. TRBV21-1 is described as a pseudogene. The CDR3 covers 15 residues. CDR3 in DNA: TGTGCCAGCAGCAAGCGATCCCGGGGGTGCTACGAGCAGTACTTC. This sequence encodes CASSKRSRGCYEQYF.

V is TRBV13 and J is TRBJ2-7; the D gene is possibly TRBD1 (5 bases). The CDR3 sequence is 14 residues long. Germline CDR1 and CDR2: PRHDT and FYEKMQ (reference sequence). V shed 5 bases and J shed 2 bases, with 13 bases lying between them. Written as DNA, the CDR3 is TGTGCCAGCAGCCCCCCCCTGACAGCCTACGAGCAGTACTTC. Translating it yields CASSPPLTAYEQYF.

The chain is built from TRBV5-3 and TRBJ1-2; possibly TRBD1 for D (5 bases). TRBV5-3 is treated as an ORF (open reading frame) with a function not yet certain. V shed 6 bases and J shed 4 bases, with 40 bases lying between them. The CDR3 covers 22 residues. The CDR3 spells CARTDPGLVTGAAIPKSYGYTF. CDR3 DNA: TGTGCCAGAACCGACCCTGGCTTAGTAACTGGGGCAGCTATACCGAAAAGCTATGGCTACACCTTC.

The chain couples TRBV11-2 to TRBJ2-2, with TRBD1 matching 10 bases. Losses at the gene ends were 5 bases for V and 4 bases for J; bases not matched to a gene: 7. Germline values: CDR1 SGHAT, CDR2 FQNNGV. The length of the CDR3 is 16 residues. The CDR3, as DNA: TGTGCCAGCAGCGAGAGACAGGGGGCGGTCACCGGGGAGCTGTTTTTT. Encoded protein: CASSERQGAVTGELFF.

This clone has only one observation. The rearrangement links TRBV25-1 to TRBJ2-1; 9 positions agree with TRBD1. Germline assignment: CDR1 MGHDK and CDR2 SYGVNS. J gave up 3 bases and V 3 bases, and 3 bases lay outside the gene matches. The CDR3 sequence is 15 residues long. CDR3 sequence: CASSDHRGLYNEQFF. The CDR3 bases are TGTGCCAGCAGTGATCACAGGGGGCTCTACAATGAGCAGTTCTTC. The complete variable domain, with remaining parts taken from reference TRBV25-1 and TRBJ2-1, reads EADIYQTPRYLVIGTGKKITLECSQTMGHDKMYWYQQDPGMELHLIHYSYGVNSTEKGDLSSESTVSRIRTEHFPLTLESARPSHTSQYLCASSDHRGLYNEQFFGPGTRLTVL.

The V gene is TRBV5-6, the J gene TRBJ2-1; TRBD2 matches at 8 bases. This CDR3 comprises 14 residues. The junction had 8 bases not matched to a gene; V was cut back by 4 bases and J by 8 bases. Germline V lookup: CDR1 SGHDT, CDR2 YYEEEE. The CDR3 DNA reads TGTGCCAGCAGCCCAGGGACTAGTTTTGATGAGCAGTTCTTC. This sequence encodes CASSPGTSFDEQFF.

This chain links TRBV11-2 with TRBJ2-2, with D possibly being TRBD2 (5 bases). Trimming took off 1 base at V and 3 bases at J, with 21 bases between the two ends. The CDR3 totals 19 residues. Per germline, CDR1 SGHAT and CDR2 FQNNGV. This chain's CDR3 is CASSLVSSESGIYTGELFF. CDR3 coding DNA: TGTGCCAGCAGCTTAGTTAGTTCTGAGTCCGGGATTTACACCGGGGAGCTGTTTTTT.

The chain couples TRBV30 to TRBJ2-3; tentative D call: TRBD1 (6 bases). Trimming took off 5 bases at V and 9 bases at J, with 12 bases between the two ends. The germline gives CDR1 GTSNPN, CDR2 SVGIG (reference sequence). This CDR3 is built from 11 residues. This chain's CDR3 is CAWARQATQYF. The CDR3 DNA follows: TGTGCCTGGGCTAGACAGGCCACGCAGTATTTT. The full variable domain, rest sourced from reference TRBV30 and TRBJ2-3, is SQTIHQWPATLVQPVGSPLSLECTVEGTSNPNLYWYRQAAGRGLQLLFYSVGIGQISSEVPQNLSASRPQDRQFILSSKKLLLSDSGFYLCAWARQATQYFGPGTRLTVL.

The rearrangement uses TRBV3-1 (or the pseudogene TRBV3-2) and TRBJ1-3, with 7 bases lining up with TRBD1. The CDR3 is 15 amino acids. J lost 0 bases, V lost 5 bases, and 4 bases had no gene match. Per the germline V gene, CDR1 is LGHDT and CDR2 is YNNKEL (reference sequence). The CDR3 DNA reads as TGTGCCAGCAGCTCCCGACAGGGCTCTGGAAACACCATATATTTT. It yields the protein CASSSRQGSGNTIYF.